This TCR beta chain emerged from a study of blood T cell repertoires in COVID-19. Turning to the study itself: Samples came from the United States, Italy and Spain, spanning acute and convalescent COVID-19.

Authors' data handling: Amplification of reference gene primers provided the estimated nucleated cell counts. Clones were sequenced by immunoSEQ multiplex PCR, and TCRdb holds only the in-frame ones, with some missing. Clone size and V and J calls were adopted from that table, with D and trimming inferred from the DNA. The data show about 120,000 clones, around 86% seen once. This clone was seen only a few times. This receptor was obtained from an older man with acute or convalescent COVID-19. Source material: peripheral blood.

As DNA, the CDR3 is TGCGCCAGCAGCCAAGATAGGCAGGGCTCGACTGGCTACACCTTC. Protein: CASSQDRQGSTGYTF. This chain joins TRBV4-1 and TRBJ1-2; TRBD1 is a possible D gene (5 bases). Germline CDR1 reads MGHRA; CDR2 reads YSYEKL. The CDR3 extends over 15 amino acids. Trimming pared 0 bases from V and 7 bases from J, leaving 15 bases between.